These 19 T cell receptor beta chains share one sample of origin, sequenced in a study of blood T cell repertoires in COVID-19. Produced via immunoSEQ multiplex PCR; TCRdb's table is partial and in-frame only. The sample has 60,000 to 75,000 clones; 72% are singletons. Sequencing was done on a sample of PBMCs or T cells enriched from blood (not recorded which). These receptors were collected from an older woman who had been exposed to COVID-19.

This chain joins TRBV3-1 (or the pseudogene TRBV3-2) and TRBJ2-7; 8 nucleotides match TRBD2. Per the germline V gene, CDR1 is LGHDT and CDR2 is YNNKEL (reference sequence). CDR3 length equals 14 residues. After removal of 1 base from V and 5 bases from J, the junction contained 4 bases not matched to a gene. The CDR3 loop reads CASSQAGGVNEQYF. DNA for the CDR3: TGTGCCAGCAGCCAAGCGGGAGGGGTGAACGAGCAGTACTTC.

The V call is TRBV27, the J call TRBJ2-1; 10 nucleotides line up with TRBD2. The germline V gene encodes CDR1 MNHEY and CDR2 SMNVEV (reference sequence). The V and J ends lost 5 bases and 3 bases, in that order; junction bases with no gene match: 7. This CDR3 has 16 residues. The CDR3 loop reads CASSHNSGGYYNEQFF. The CDR3 region has the DNA TGTGCCAGCAGTCACAATAGCGGGGGGTACTACAATGAGCAGTTCTTC.

As DNA, the CDR3 is TGCGCCAGCACATTGGGACAGGCTGCAGGAAACACCATATATTTT. As protein: CASTLGQAAGNTIYF. The chain carries TRBV5-1 and TRBJ1-3; 8 positions agree with TRBD1. Germline V gives CDR1 SGHRS, CDR2 YFSETQ. The CDR3 spans 15 residues. The ends lost 6 bases at V and 4 bases at J; junction bases unmatched: 9.

The rearrangement joins TRBV5-5 to TRBJ1-1, with D uncertain. This CDR3 region has 14 residues. The germline gives CDR1 SGHKS, CDR2 YYEKEE (reference sequence). The V end lost 4 bases, the J end lost 4 bases, and 14 bases lay between the germline ends. CDR3 in amino acids: CASSREVGSTEAFF. DNA for the CDR3: TGTGCCAGCAGCCGGGAGGTAGGAAGCACTGAAGCTTTCTTT.

The chain couples TRBV10-1 to TRBJ2-3; 7 nucleotides align to TRBD2. Germline CDR1 WNHNN, CDR2 SYGVQD (reference sequence). The CDR3 spans 14 residues. The V segment lost 5 bases and the J segment 4 bases; nucleotides outside the gene matches: 6. Here the CDR3 reads CASSNSGGPDTQYF. CDR3 bases: TGCGCCAGCAGTAACTCGGGAGGTCCAGATACGCAGTATTTT.

The chain recombines TRBV5-1 with TRBJ2-1; 9 bases align to TRBD2. The germline gives CDR1 SGHRS, CDR2 YFSETQ. The CDR3 is 16 residues long. Trimming removed 0 bases from V and 8 bases from J; junction bases left unmatched: 9. The CDR3 bases are TGCGCCAGCAGCTTGGCCAGCGGGGGGACGGTTGATGAGCAGTTCTTC. As protein: CASSLASGGTVDEQFF. Complete variable domain (other parts from reference TRBV5-1 and TRBJ2-1): KAGVTQTPRYLIKTRGQQVTLSCSPISGHRSVSWYQQTPGQGLQFLFEYFSETQRNKGNFPGRFSGRQFSNSRSEMNVSTLELGDSALYLCASSLASGGTVDEQFFGPGTRLTVL.

This rearrangement joins TRBV24-1 to TRBJ1-2; D remains unclear. CDR1 KGHDR and CDR2 SFDVKD come from the germline V gene. V shed 3 bases and J shed 0 bases, with 4 bases lying between them. CDR3 length equals 13 residues. CDR3 region: CATSDEANYGYTF. CDR3 nucleotide sequence: TGTGCCACCAGTGATGAGGCTAACTATGGCTACACCTTC.

This clone appeared a few times. DNA for the CDR3: TGTGCCAGCAGGGGGGGTGGTGTAGCGCAGTATTTT. It is translated as CASRGGGVAQYF. V is TRBV27 and J is TRBJ2-3, with a weak D call TRBD2 (6 bases). Germline V gene lookup returns CDR1 MNHEY and CDR2 SMNVEV (reference sequence). Between the trimmed V and J ends, which lost 6 bases and 10 bases, there was a span of 14 bases. The CDR3 has 12 residues.

This clone was counted ten times or more. The chain has TRBV29-1 and TRBJ2-7, with D possibly matching TRBD1 (6 bases). Germline values: CDR1 SQVTM, CDR2 ANQGSEA. V lost 0 bases and J lost 7, with 10 bases in between. CDR3 length: 12 amino acids. The CDR3 bases are TGCAGCGTTGAAGAACCAGGGGAGGAGCAGTACTTC. It codes for CSVEEPGEEQYF.

V and J are TRBV2 and TRBJ1-2; possibly TRBD1 for D (5 bases). The germline gives CDR1 SNHLY, CDR2 FYNNEI. V shed 2 bases and J shed 8 bases, with 18 bases lying between them. The length of the CDR3 is 15 residues. The CDR3 sequence: CASSESPIGGEGYTF. The CDR3 nucleotides read TGTGCCAGCAGTGAATCGCCTATCGGAGGGGAAGGCTACACCTTC.

This clone came up a few times. This chain connects TRBV10-3 to TRBJ2-5, with D perhaps TRBD1 (6 bases). From germline, CDR1 is ENHRY and CDR2 SYGVKD. The CDR3 is 15 amino acids. With 6 bases removed from V and 2 bases from J, the gap between germline ends came to 16 bases. The CDR3 DNA reads TGTGCCATCAGGTCGAACCGGGACAAGCAAGAGACCCAGTACTTC. Its protein is CAIRSNRDKQETQYF.

The rearrangement uses TRBV5-1 and TRBJ1-5; no clear D gene. CDR1 is SGHRS and CDR2 is YFSETQ in the germline V gene. Trimming took 0 bases from V and 2 from J, leaving 9 bases between them. The CDR3 totals 15 residues. This CDR3 is CASSLAAGGNQPQHF. CDR3 coding DNA: TGCGCCAGCAGCTTGGCGGCAGGCGGCAATCAGCCCCAGCATTTT.

The J gene is TRBJ2-5, the V gene TRBV27; D might be TRBD2 (5 bases). Germline CDR1 and CDR2: MNHEY and SMNVEV (reference sequence). V was shortened by 3 bases and J by 5 bases, with 13 bases between the two germline ends. The CDR3 extends over 14 amino acids. As DNA, the CDR3 is TGTGCCAGCAGTTTTCGCGAGCGAGGGGAGACCCAGTACTTC. Translated, it gives CASSFRERGETQYF.

The V call is TRBV5-5, the J call TRBJ2-2, with 9 positions matching TRBD1. Looked up from germline, CDR1 is SGHKS and CDR2 is YYEKEE (reference sequence). After removal of 4 bases from V and 1 base from J, the junction contained 8 bases not matched to a gene. This CDR3 is 17 amino acids long. CDR3 sequence: CASSALPGQGNTGELFF. The CDR3 DNA is TGTGCCAGCAGCGCGCTGCCGGGACAGGGGAACACCGGGGAGCTGTTTTTT.

The chain recombines TRBV28 with TRBJ2-1; 8 nucleotides line up with TRBD2. Per germline, CDR1 MDHEN and CDR2 SYDVKM. The CDR3 is made up of 16 amino acids. V shed 2 bases, J shed 3 bases, and the junction held 6 bases outside the gene matches. The CDR3 nucleotides read TGTGCCAGCAGTTTAGGGCGGGAGGAATTCTACAATGAGCAGTTCTTC. Protein product: CASSLGREEFYNEQFF.

The sample holds a few counts of this clone. The chain joins TRBV3-1 (or the pseudogene TRBV3-2) to TRBJ1-3; D is unclear. This CDR3 has 14 amino acids. In germline, CDR1 is LGHDT, CDR2 YNNKEL (reference sequence). V shed 1 base and J shed 1 base, with 5 bases lying between them. The CDR3 DNA follows: TGTGCCAGCAGCCAAGTAGTATCTGGAAACACCATATATTTT. Its translation: CASSQVVSGNTIYF.

This clone was seen only a few times. The gene calls are TRBV11-2 and TRBJ2-7, with D unresolved. CDR1 is SGHAT, CDR2 FQNNGV, per germline. This CDR3 region has 13 residues. Trimming cost V 5 bases and J 1 base, with 9 bases left between them. DNA of the CDR3: TGTGCCAGCAGCCCGGGTCCTTCCTACGAGCAGTACTTC. This gives the protein CASSPGPSYEQYF.

CDR3 bases: TGCAGTGCAAGTCTTGGGGCAGTCTACAATGAGCAGTTCTTC. It yields the protein CSASLGAVYNEQFF. V usage is TRBV20-1 and J usage is TRBJ2-1; D is perhaps TRBD1 (5 bases). This CDR3 spans 14 amino acids. Germline V gene lookup returns CDR1 DFQATT and CDR2 SNEGSKA (reference sequence). The V and J ends lost 6 bases and 3 bases respectively, with 15 bases between them.

V and J are TRBV27 and TRBJ2-1; D is ambiguous. V was trimmed by 5 bases and J by 5 bases, leaving 7 bases between them. CDR1 and CDR2 from the germline V gene are MNHEY and SMNVEV (reference sequence). The CDR3 has 12 residues. CDR3 protein: CASSPLNNEQFF. CDR3 bases: TGTGCCAGCAGTCCGCTAAACAATGAGCAGTTCTTC.